The 21 T cell receptor beta chains given below trace back to one sample, sequenced in a study of T cell responses to AZD1222 COVID-19 vaccine. Some clones are missing from TCRdb's copy, which holds only in-frame ones; the method was immunoSEQ multiplex PCR. The table lists around 71,000 clones, about 84% of them singletons. Specimen: peripheral blood, collected on day 0 of AZD1222 vaccination. The receptors come from an adult in good health.

In nucleotides, the CDR3 is TGTGCCAGCAGTTACTCGCCCAGGGTGGCCACTGAAGCTTTCTTT. It codes for CASSYSPRVATEAFF. The chain joins TRBV6-5 to TRBJ1-1; D might be TRBD1 (5 bases). The CDR3 is 15 amino acids. V lost 0 bases, J lost 4 bases, and 12 bases lay in between. The V gene's germline CDR1 is MNHEY and CDR2 SVGAGI.

CDR3 in amino acids: CASSPSAGATDTQYF. The CDR3 DNA reads TGTGCCAGCAGCCCCTCCGCCGGTGCCACAGATACGCAGTATTTT. The gene calls are TRBV9 and TRBJ2-3; no definite D call. Looked up from germline, CDR1 is SGDLS and CDR2 is YYNGEE. The V end lost 4 bases, the J end lost 2 bases, and 14 bases lay between the germline ends. The CDR3 is 15 residues long.

This clone was detected only a few times. The V call is TRBV19, the J call TRBJ1-4, with a possible D match to TRBD1 (5 bases). Germline V CDR1 and CDR2: LNHDA, SQIVND (reference sequence). V lost 4 bases and J lost 8, with 17 bases in between. This CDR3 is built from 15 residues. The CDR3 DNA follows: TGTGCCAGTAGTACCCCCAGCCGGGGCGGGGAAAAACTGTTTTTT. This codes for CASSTPSRGGEKLFF.

This chain uses TRBV18 with TRBJ1-1; possibly TRBD1 for D (6 bases). V was cut by 3 bases and J by 4 bases, with 18 bases left in between. The CDR3 is 16 residues long. The germline CDR1 and CDR2 sequences are KGHSH and LQKENI. This CDR3 is CASSPGGGSFGTEAFF. The CDR3 DNA sequence: TGTGCCAGCTCACCTGGGGGGGGCTCTTTCGGCACTGAAGCTTTCTTT. Together with reference TRBV18 and TRBJ1-1, the CDR3 gives the full variable domain: NAGVMQNPRHLVRRRGQEARLRCSPMKGHSHVYWYRQLPEEGLKFMVYLQKENIIDESGMPKERFSAEFPKEGPSILRIQQVVRGDSAAYFCASSPGGGSFGTEAFFGQGTRLTVV.

The chain uses TRBV19 and TRBJ1-6; 7 positions match TRBD1. V trimming: 4 bases; J trimming: 9 bases; junction bases outside the gene matches: 6. The CDR3 runs to 14 residues. Germline values: CDR1 LNHDA, CDR2 SQIVND (reference sequence). The CDR3 DNA sequence: TGTGCCAGTAGTACACAGGGGTCCGGTTCACCCCTCCACTTT. It encodes CASSTQGSGSPLHF.

The chain recombines TRBV18 with TRBJ1-1; no firm D call. V was shortened by 3 bases and J by 1 base, with 15 bases between the two germline ends. Germline V gives CDR1 KGHSH, CDR2 LQKENI. The CDR3 totals 16 residues. DNA of the CDR3: TGTGCCAGCTCACCCTCCTCTCAAGGCGCGAACACTGAAGCTTTCTTT. This encodes CASSPSSQGANTEAFF.

This clone was observed once. CDR3 loop: CASRRDSHYEQYF. CDR3 coding DNA: TGTGCCAGCAGGCGGGACAGCCACTACGAGCAGTACTTC. This chain connects TRBV6-5 to TRBJ2-7; maybe TRBD1 (7 bases). Trimming removed 6 bases from V and 3 bases from J, with 12 bases in between. This CDR3 comprises 13 residues. Germline V gene sequence: CDR1 MNHEY, CDR2 SVGAGI.

The CDR3 DNA reads TGTGCCAGCCGAGAGCGGGATCCTTCCTACGAGCAGTACTTC. It specifies CASRERDPSYEQYF. V usage is TRBV2 and J usage is TRBJ2-7; 7 bases align to TRBD2. V lost 8 bases to trimming and J lost 1 base; unmatched junction nucleotides: 8. The CDR3 sequence is 14 residues long. Germline V CDR1 and CDR2: SNHLY, FYNNEI.

Here the CDR3 reads CASSPMAGEAYTF. Written as DNA, the CDR3 is TGTGCCAGCTCACCTATGGCAGGGGAGGCCTACACCTTC. V is TRBV18 and J is TRBJ1-2; a weak D match, TRBD1 (6 bases). This CDR3 contains 13 residues. The germline gives CDR1 KGHSH, CDR2 LQKENI. V gave up 3 bases and J gave up 10 bases, with 15 bases separating them.

J is TRBJ1-5 and V is TRBV30, with D tentatively TRBD1 (6 bases). This CDR3 comprises 14 residues. The germline gives CDR1 GTSNPN, CDR2 SVGIG (reference sequence). The V and J ends lost 0 bases and 5 bases respectively, with 11 bases between them. CDR3 residues: CAWSVQGWDQPQHF. The CDR3 nucleotides are TGTGCCTGGAGTGTACAGGGTTGGGATCAGCCCCAGCATTTT.

This clone showed up just once. The V call is TRBV5-1, the J call TRBJ1-2; D ambiguous. V gave up 4 bases and J gave up 0 bases, with 7 bases separating them. The germline CDR1 and CDR2 sequences are SGHRS and YFSETQ. There are 13 residues in the CDR3. CDR3 loop: CASSPSANYGYTF. The CDR3 DNA is TGCGCCAGCAGCCCATCAGCTAACTATGGCTACACCTTC.

CDR3 in DNA: TGTGCCAGCAGTAACGACAGGGAGCCCCTCCACTTT. Protein sequence: CASSNDREPLHF. This chain connects TRBV25-1 to TRBJ1-6, with 7 bases aligning to TRBD1. Germline CDR1 and CDR2: MGHDK and SYGVNS. J gave up 13 bases and V 5 bases, and 5 bases lay outside the gene matches. This CDR3 has 12 amino acids.

CDR3 coding DNA: TGTGCCAGCAGTTTACGGACAGGGGTTAACTATGGCTACACCTTC. Protein product: CASSLRTGVNYGYTF. The chain is built from TRBV27 and TRBJ1-2, with 9 bases matching TRBD1. Germline CDR1 MNHEY, CDR2 SMNVEV (reference sequence). CDR3 length equals 15 residues. V shed 2 bases, J shed 1 base, and the junction held 2 bases outside the gene matches.

The chain is built from TRBV5-5 and TRBJ1-2, with D possibly matching TRBD1 (6 bases). Germline-derived CDR1 and CDR2 are SGHKS and YYEKEE (reference sequence). This CDR3 has 13 residues. Trimming took 4 bases from V and 5 from J, leaving 12 bases between them. The CDR3 DNA sequence: TGTGCCAGCAGCACACAGGGCGGGTATGGCTACACCTTC. Its protein is CASSTQGGYGYTF.

The CDR3 sequence: CASSRLDSNPEKLFF. The DNA for the CDR3 is TGTGCCAGCAGCCGTTTGGACAGTAACCCTGAAAAACTGTTTTTT. The genes are TRBV5-6 and TRBJ1-4; tentative D call: TRBD1 (6 bases). V was trimmed by 4 bases and J by 7 bases, leaving 17 bases between them. The CDR3 contains 15 residues. Per the germline V gene, CDR1 is SGHDT and CDR2 is YYEEEE.

CDR3 loop: CASSQAIGNEQFF. DNA for the CDR3: TGTGCCAGCAGCCAAGCTATCGGGAATGAGCAGTTCTTC. The chain joins TRBV4-2 to TRBJ2-1; D is uncertain. Germline V gene lookup returns CDR1 LGHNA and CDR2 YNFKEQ. The CDR3 sequence is 13 residues long. V lost 1 base to trimming and J lost 7 bases, with 8 bases between them.

The chain carries TRBV7-2 and TRBJ1-5; possible D gene TRBD1, 5 bases. From germline, CDR1 is SGHTA and CDR2 FQGNSA. This CDR3 comprises 15 residues. Deletions cut 5 bases from V and 4 bases from J, with 15 bases between. The CDR3: CASSPPGTTNQPQHF. The CDR3 DNA sequence: TGTGCCAGCAGCCCTCCCGGGACGACGAATCAGCCCCAGCATTTT.

The rearrangement links TRBV19 to TRBJ1-1; D perhaps matches TRBD1 (5 bases). This CDR3 region has 13 residues. Germline-derived CDR1 and CDR2 are LNHDA and SQIVND (reference sequence). Deletions cut 4 bases from V and 1 base from J, with 7 bases between. CDR3 nucleotides: TGTGCCAGTAGTAACCAGGGGAACACTGAAGCTTTCTTT. Its translation is CASSNQGNTEAFF.

The gene calls are TRBV6-2 or TRBV6-3 and TRBJ1-2, with unresolved D. The CDR3 runs 13 residues. Trimming took off 7 bases at V and 3 bases at J, with 12 bases between the two ends. Germline V gives CDR1 MNHEY, CDR2 SVGEGT. CDR3 in DNA: TGTGCCAGCACCCCTGGGGAGGACTATGGCTACACCTTC. It specifies CASTPGEDYGYTF.

This rearrangement joins TRBV6-5 to TRBJ1-3; 8 bases are shared with TRBD1. After removal of 6 bases from V and 0 bases from J, the junction contained 1 base not matched to a gene. Germline assignment: CDR1 MNHEY and CDR2 SVGAGI. The length of the CDR3 is 14 residues. CDR3 in DNA: TGTGCCAGCAGGGACAGGGTCTCTGGAAACACCATATATTTT. It codes for CASRDRVSGNTIYF.

The J gene is TRBJ2-1, the V gene TRBV6-2 or TRBV6-3; 7 bases are a match to TRBD2. The V and J ends lost 0 bases and 9 bases, in that order; junction bases with no gene match: 8. This CDR3 contains 15 residues. From germline, CDR1 is MNHEY and CDR2 SVGEGT. The CDR3 DNA sequence: TGTGCCAGCAGTTACTCTCTATCGGGGGGAGCTGAGCAGTTCTTC. Amino acids: CASSYSLSGGAEQFF.